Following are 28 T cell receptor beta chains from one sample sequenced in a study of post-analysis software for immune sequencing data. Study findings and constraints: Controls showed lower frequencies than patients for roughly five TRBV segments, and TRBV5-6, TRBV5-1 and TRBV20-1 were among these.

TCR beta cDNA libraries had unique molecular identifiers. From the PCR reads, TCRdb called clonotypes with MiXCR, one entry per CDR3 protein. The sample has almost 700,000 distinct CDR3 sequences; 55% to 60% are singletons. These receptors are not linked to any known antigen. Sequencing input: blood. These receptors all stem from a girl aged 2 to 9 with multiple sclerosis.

This chain's CDR3 is CASSQDWASGLYSYEQYF. The DNA for the CDR3 is TGCGCCAGCAGCCAAGATTGGGCTAGCGGCCTTTACTCCTACGAGCAGTACTTC. V is TRBV4-1 and J is TRBJ2-7; TRBD2 aligns across 7 bases. The CDR3 runs to 18 residues. Germline assignment: CDR1 MGHRA and CDR2 YSYEKL. The V gene end was trimmed by 0 bases and the J gene end by 0 bases; junction bases not matched to a gene: 11.

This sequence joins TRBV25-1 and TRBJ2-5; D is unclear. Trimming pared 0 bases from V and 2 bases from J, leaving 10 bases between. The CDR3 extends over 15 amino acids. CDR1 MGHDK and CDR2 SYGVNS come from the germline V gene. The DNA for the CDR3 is TGTGCCAGCAGTGAATATGGTGGGCCGCAAGAGACCCAGTACTTC. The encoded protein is CASSEYGGPQETQYF. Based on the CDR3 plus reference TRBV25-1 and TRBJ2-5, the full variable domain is EADIYQTPRYLVIGTGKKITLECSQTMGHDKMYWYQQDPGMELHLIHYSYGVNSTEKGDLSSESTVSRIRTEHFPLTLESARPSHTSQYLCASSEYGGPQETQYFGPGTRLLVL.

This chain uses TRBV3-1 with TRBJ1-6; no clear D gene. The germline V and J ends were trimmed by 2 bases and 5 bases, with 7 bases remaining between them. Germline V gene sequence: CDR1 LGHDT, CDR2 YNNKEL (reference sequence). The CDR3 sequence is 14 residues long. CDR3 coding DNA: TGTGCCAGCAGCCAACGACGGAATAATTCACCCCTCCACTTT. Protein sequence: CASSQRRNNSPLHF.

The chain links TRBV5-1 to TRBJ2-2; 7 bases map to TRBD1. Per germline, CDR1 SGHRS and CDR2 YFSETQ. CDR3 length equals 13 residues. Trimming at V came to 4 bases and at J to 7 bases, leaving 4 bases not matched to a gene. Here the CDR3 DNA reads TGCGCCAGCAGCAGACAGGGTGGCGGGGAGCTGTTTTTT. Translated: CASSRQGGGELFF.

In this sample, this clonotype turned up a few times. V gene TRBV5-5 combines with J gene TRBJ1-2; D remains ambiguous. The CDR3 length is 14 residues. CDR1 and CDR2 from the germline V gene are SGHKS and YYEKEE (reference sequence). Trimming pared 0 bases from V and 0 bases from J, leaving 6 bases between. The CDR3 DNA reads TGTGCCAGCAGCTTGGCGGCCGCTAACTATGGCTACACCTTC. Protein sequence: CASSLAAANYGYTF.

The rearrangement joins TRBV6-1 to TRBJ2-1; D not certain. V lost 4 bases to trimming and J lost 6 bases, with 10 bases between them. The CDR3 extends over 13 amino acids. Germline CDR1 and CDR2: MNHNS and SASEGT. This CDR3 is CASSVSPINEQFF. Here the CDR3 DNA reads TGTGCCAGCAGTGTTTCCCCAATCAATGAGCAGTTCTTC.

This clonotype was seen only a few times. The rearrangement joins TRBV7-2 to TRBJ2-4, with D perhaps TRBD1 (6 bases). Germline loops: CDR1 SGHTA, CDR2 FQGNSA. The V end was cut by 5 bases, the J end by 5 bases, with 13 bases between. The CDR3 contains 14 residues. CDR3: CASSDGTHQNIQYF. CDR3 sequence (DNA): TGTGCCAGCAGCGACGGGACACACCAAAACATTCAGTACTTC.

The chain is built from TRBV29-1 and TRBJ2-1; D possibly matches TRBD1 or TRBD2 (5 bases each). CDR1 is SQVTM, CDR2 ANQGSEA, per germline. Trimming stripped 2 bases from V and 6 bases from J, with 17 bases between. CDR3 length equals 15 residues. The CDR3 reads CSVESGRKARNEQFF. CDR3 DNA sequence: TGCAGCGTTGAATCGGGGCGCAAGGCCCGCAATGAGCAGTTCTTC.

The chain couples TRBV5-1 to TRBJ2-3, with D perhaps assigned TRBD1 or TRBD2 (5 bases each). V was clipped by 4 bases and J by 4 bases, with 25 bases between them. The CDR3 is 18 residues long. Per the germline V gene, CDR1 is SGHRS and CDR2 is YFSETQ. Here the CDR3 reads CASSLGISRRRGADTQYF. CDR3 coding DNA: TGCGCCAGCAGCCTCGGGATCTCCCGCAGACGAGGGGCAGATACGCAGTATTTT. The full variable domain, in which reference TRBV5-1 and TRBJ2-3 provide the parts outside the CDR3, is KAGVTQTPRYLIKTRGQQVTLSCSPISGHRSVSWYQQTPGQGLQFLFEYFSETQRNKGNFPGRFSGRQFSNSRSEMNVSTLELGDSALYLCASSLGISRRRGADTQYFGPGTRLTVL.

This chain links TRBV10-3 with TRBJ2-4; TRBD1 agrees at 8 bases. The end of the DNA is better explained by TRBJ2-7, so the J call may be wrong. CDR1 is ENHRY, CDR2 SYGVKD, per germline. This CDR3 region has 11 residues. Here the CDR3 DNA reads TGTGCCATCGACAGGGGAAACGAGCAGTACTTC. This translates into CAIDRGNEQYF.

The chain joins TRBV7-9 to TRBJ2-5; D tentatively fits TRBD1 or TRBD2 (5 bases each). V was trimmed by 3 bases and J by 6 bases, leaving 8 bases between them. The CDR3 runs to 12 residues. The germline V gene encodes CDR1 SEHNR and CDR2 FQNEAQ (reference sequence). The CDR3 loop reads CASSLGPQTQYF. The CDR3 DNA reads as TGTGCCAGCAGCTTGGGACCACAGACCCAGTACTTC.

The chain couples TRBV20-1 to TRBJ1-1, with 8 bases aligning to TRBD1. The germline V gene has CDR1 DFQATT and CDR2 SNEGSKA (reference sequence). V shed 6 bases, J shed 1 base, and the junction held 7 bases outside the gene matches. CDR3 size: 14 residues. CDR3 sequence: CSARPGQANTEAFF. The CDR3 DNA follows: TGCAGTGCACGACCGGGACAGGCGAACACTGAAGCTTTCTTT.

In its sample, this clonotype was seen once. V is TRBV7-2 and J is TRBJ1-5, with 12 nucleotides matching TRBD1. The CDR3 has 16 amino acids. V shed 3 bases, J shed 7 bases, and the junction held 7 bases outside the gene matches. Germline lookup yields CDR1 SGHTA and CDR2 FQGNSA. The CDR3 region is CASSFLGQGAGQPQHF. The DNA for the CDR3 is TGTGCCAGCAGCTTCCTGGGACAGGGGGCAGGGCAGCCCCAGCATTTT.

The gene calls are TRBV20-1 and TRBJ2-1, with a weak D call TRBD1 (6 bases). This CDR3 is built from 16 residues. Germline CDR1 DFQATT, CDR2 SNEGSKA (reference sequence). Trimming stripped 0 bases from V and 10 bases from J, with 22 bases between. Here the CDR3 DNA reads TGCAGTGCTAGAGATCTAGGTGGGCAGGGGAGTCGGGAGCAGTTCTTC. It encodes CSARDLGGQGSREQFF.

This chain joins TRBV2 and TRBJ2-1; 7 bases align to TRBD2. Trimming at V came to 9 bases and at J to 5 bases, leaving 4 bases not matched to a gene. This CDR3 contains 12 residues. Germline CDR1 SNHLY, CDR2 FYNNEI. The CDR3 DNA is TGTGCCAGGGGGGGGAGGGACAATGAGCAGTTCTTC. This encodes CARGGRDNEQFF.

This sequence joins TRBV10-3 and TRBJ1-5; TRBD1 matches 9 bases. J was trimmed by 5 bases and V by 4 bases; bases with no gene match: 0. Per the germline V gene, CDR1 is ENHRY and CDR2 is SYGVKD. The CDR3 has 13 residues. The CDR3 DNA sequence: TGTGCCATCAGTGGGACAGGGGATCAGCCCCAGCATTTT. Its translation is CAISGTGDQPQHF.

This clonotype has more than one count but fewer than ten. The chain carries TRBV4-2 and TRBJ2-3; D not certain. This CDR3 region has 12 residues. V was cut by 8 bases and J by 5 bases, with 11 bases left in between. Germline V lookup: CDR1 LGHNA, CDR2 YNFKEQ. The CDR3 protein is CASGAVGDTQYF. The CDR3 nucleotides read TGTGCCAGCGGAGCCGTGGGAGATACGCAGTATTTT.

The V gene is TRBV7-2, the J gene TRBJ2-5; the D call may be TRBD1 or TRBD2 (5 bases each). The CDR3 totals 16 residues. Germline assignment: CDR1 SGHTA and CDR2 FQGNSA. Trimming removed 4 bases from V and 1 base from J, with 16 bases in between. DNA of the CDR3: TGTGCCAGCAGCTCCGAGGTGGGGCGGGTCCAAGAGACCCAGTACTTC. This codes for CASSSEVGRVQETQYF.

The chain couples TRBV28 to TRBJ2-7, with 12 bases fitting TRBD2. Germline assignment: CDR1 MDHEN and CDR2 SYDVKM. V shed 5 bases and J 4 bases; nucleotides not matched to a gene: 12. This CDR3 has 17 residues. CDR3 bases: TGTGCCAGCAGTATGGCGGTATTCGGACTAGCGGGATACGAGCAGTACTTC. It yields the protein CASSMAVFGLAGYEQYF.

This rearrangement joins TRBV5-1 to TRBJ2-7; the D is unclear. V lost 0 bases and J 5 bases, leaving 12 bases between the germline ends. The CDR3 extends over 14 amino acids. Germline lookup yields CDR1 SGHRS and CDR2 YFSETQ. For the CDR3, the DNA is TGCGCCAGCAGCTTGGGTACGCAGGTCCACGAGCAGTACTTC. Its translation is CASSLGTQVHEQYF.

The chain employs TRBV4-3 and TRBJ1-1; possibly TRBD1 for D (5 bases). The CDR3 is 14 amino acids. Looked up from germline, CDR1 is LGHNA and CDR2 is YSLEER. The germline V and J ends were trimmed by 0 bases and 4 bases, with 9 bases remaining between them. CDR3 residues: CASSQEVGRTEAFF. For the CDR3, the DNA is TGCGCCAGCAGCCAAGAGGTGGGGCGCACTGAAGCTTTCTTT.

Written as DNA, the CDR3 is TGTGCCAGCAGCTTAATGGGGTTGGCCCCCACCTACGAGCAGTACTTC. This translates into CASSLMGLAPTYEQYF. The gene calls are TRBV7-2 and TRBJ2-7; D is unclear. Per germline, CDR1 SGHTA and CDR2 FQGNSA. The V end lost 2 bases, the J end lost 2 bases, and 16 bases lay between the germline ends. The CDR3 contains 16 residues. The full variable domain, rest sourced from reference TRBV7-2 and TRBJ2-7, is GAGVSQSPSNKVTEKGKDVELRCDPISGHTALYWYRQSLGQGLEFLIYFQGNSAPDKSGLPSDRFSAERTGGSVSTLTIQRTQQEDSAVYLCASSLMGLAPTYEQYFGPGTRLTVT.

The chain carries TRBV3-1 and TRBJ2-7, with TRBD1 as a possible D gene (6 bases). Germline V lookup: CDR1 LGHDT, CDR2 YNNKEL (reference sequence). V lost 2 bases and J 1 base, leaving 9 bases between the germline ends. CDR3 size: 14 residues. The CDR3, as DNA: TGTGCCAGCAGCCAAAGGGGGAAATCCTACGAGCAGTACTTC. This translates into CASSQRGKSYEQYF.

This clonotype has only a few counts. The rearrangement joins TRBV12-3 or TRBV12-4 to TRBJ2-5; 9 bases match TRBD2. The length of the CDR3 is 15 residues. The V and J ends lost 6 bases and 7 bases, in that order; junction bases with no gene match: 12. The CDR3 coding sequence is TGTGCCAGCAGAGTAGCGGGGGTACCCACTGGGACCCAGTACTTC. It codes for CASRVAGVPTGTQYF.

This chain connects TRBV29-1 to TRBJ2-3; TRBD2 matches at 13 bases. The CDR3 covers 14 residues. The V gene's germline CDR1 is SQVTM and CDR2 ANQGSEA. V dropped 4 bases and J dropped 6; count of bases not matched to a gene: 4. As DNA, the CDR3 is TGCAGCGTTGGACTAGCGGGAGGAGGGGATACGCAGTATTTT. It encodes CSVGLAGGGDTQYF.

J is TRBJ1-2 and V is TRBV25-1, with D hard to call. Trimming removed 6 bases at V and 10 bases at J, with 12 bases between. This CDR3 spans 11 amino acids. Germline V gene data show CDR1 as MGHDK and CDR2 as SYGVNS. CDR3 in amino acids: CASSNSWAYTF. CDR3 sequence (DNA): TGTGCCAGCAGCAATTCCTGGGCCTACACCTTC.

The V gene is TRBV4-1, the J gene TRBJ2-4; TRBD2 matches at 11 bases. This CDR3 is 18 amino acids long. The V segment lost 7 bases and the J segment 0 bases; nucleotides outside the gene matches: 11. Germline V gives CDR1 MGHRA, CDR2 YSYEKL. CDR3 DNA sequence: TGCGCCAGCACTCCGGGGCTAGCGGGAGGCCTAGCCAAAAACATTCAGTACTTC. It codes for CASTPGLAGGLAKNIQYF.

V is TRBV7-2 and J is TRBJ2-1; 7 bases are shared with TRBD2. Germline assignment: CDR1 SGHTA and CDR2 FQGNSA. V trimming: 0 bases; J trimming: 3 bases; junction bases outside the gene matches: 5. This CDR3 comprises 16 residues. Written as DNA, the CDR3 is TGTGCCAGCAGCTTAGCGGGAGCGGGGCACTACAATGAGCAGTTCTTC. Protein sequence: CASSLAGAGHYNEQFF.